The 24 T cell receptor beta chains presented below share a single source sample, sequenced in a study of shared clonotypes between healthy human individuals. Using immunoSEQ multiplex PCR, the repertoire was profiled, and TCRdb retains in-frame clones only, with some absent. The sample carries approximately 2,300,000 clones, 85% to 95% recorded once. Specimen: naive CD4+ T cells from PBMCs. Described subset: CD45RA+ positively selected. The receptors stem from a man younger than 30 in good health. Some clones in this sample may be carry-over from other donors' samples.

This chain joins TRBV23-1 and TRBJ2-3, with unresolved D. TRBV23-1 is known as an ORF, though its function is uncertain. Trimming removed 0 bases from V and 4 bases from J, with 5 bases in between. The CDR3 contains 13 residues. The CDR3 reads CASSQSTPDTQYF. The CDR3, as DNA: TGCGCCAGCAGTCAATCGACGCCAGATACGCAGTATTTT.

V is TRBV9 and J is TRBJ1-2, with 12 positions matching TRBD1. Trimming cost V 0 bases and J 6 bases; bases outside gene matches: 9. Germline V gives CDR1 SGDLS, CDR2 YYNGEE. The CDR3 loop spans 17 amino acids. The CDR3 sequence: CASSVELGTGGYDGYTF. Here the CDR3 DNA reads TGTGCCAGCAGCGTAGAATTGGGGACAGGGGGCTACGATGGCTACACCTTC.

About this clone: The same CDR3 also results from other DNA sequences found in this sample. This chain links TRBV5-4 with TRBJ2-3, with D possibly TRBD1 on 5 matching bases. Germline V gives CDR1 SGHNT, CDR2 YYREEE (reference sequence). V was pared by 3 bases and J by 6 bases, with 11 bases between. The CDR3 length is 13 residues. The CDR3 DNA follows: TGTGCCAGCAGCTCCACAGGTACTGATACGCAGTATTTT. Translation: CASSSTGTDTQYF.

V usage is TRBV5-6 and J usage is TRBJ1-2; TRBD1 matches 11 bases. J was trimmed by 5 bases and V by 4 bases; bases with no gene match: 10. Germline V gives CDR1 SGHDT, CDR2 YYEEEE. The CDR3 has 16 residues. The CDR3 DNA is TGTGCCAGCAGCGGCGAAGGGACAGGGGGACGGTATGGCTACACCTTC. Translation gives CASSGEGTGGRYGYTF.

This clone was observed once. The chain is built from TRBV15 and TRBJ2-1; 8 bases agree with TRBD2. Germline V gives CDR1 LNHNV, CDR2 YYDKDF (reference sequence). V lost 4 bases to trimming and J lost 8 bases; unmatched junction nucleotides: 4. There are 13 residues in the CDR3. The CDR3 sequence is CATSTGLADEQFF. CDR3 bases: TGTGCCACCAGCACAGGACTAGCCGATGAGCAGTTCTTC.

The CDR3 nucleotides read TGTGCCAGCAGCCGAATGACTAGCGGGGGCTCCTACGAGCAGTACTTC. Its translation: CASSRMTSGGSYEQYF. The chain employs TRBV4-2 and TRBJ2-7; 12 nucleotides agree with TRBD2. The CDR3 is 16 amino acids. Germline CDR1 is LGHNA and CDR2 is YNFKEQ. Trimming at V came to 4 bases and at J to 0 bases, leaving 4 bases not matched to a gene.

The chain has TRBV7-3 and TRBJ2-3, with TRBD2 identical over 8 bases. Looked up from germline, CDR1 is SGHTA and CDR2 is FQGTGA. CDR3 size: 15 residues. Trimming cost V 7 bases and J 6 bases; bases outside gene matches: 12. The CDR3 loop reads CASTKRGSGKDTQYF. DNA of the CDR3: TGTGCCAGCACCAAACGGGGTAGCGGGAAGGATACGCAGTATTTT. Full variable domain (missing parts from reference TRBV7-3 and TRBJ2-3): GAGVSQTPSNKVTEKGKYVELRCDPISGHTALYWYRQSLGQGPEFLIYFQGTGAADDSGLPNDRFFAVRPEGSVSTLKIQRTERGDSAVYLCASTKRGSGKDTQYFGPGTRLTVL.

This clone was counted once. The V gene is TRBV19, the J gene TRBJ2-1; 10 bases are shared with TRBD1. The CDR3 consists of 13 residues. Germline CDR1 and CDR2: LNHDA and SQIVND (reference sequence). V dropped 8 bases and J dropped 6; count of bases not matched to a gene: 4. CDR3 residues: CASRWTGGNEQFF. CDR3 bases: TGTGCCAGTCGATGGACAGGGGGCAATGAGCAGTTCTTC.

The V and J genes are TRBV5-1 and TRBJ2-5; 8 bases line up with TRBD2. Germline V CDR1 and CDR2: SGHRS, YFSETQ. V lost 3 bases to trimming and J lost 5 bases; unmatched junction nucleotides: 9. The CDR3 covers 15 residues. The CDR3 DNA is TGCGCCAGCAGCTCGGGACTAGAAGTACGGGAGACCCAGTACTTC. It yields the protein CASSSGLEVRETQYF.

The rearrangement uses TRBV10-3 and TRBJ1-5; TRBD1 is a possible D gene (5 bases). V lost 11 bases and J 0 bases, leaving 23 bases between the germline ends. The CDR3 has 17 amino acids. Germline values: CDR1 ENHRY, CDR2 SYGVKD. CDR3 loop: CASMGGSSTYSNQPQHF. In DNA, the CDR3 is TGTGCCTCTATGGGGGGGTCCTCAACTTATAGCAATCAGCCCCAGCATTTT.

Comment on this clone: The identical CDR3 is also encoded by other nucleotide sequences in the sample. The gene calls are TRBV18 and TRBJ2-5, with D uncertain. The CDR3 extends over 12 amino acids. Germline-derived CDR1 and CDR2 are KGHSH and LQKENI. Deletions cut 0 bases from V and 5 bases from J, with 4 bases between. The CDR3 coding sequence is TGTGCCAGCTCACCACCCACTGAGACCCAGTACTTC. Its protein product is CASSPPTETQYF.

This clone was recorded once. V usage is TRBV10-3 and J usage is TRBJ2-7; 8 positions agree with TRBD1. CDR1 and CDR2 from the germline V gene are ENHRY and SYGVKD. J was trimmed by 1 base and V by 3 bases; bases with no gene match: 2. CDR3 length: 14 amino acids. The CDR3 reads CAISDQGASYEQYF. CDR3 coding DNA: TGTGCCATCAGTGACCAGGGGGCATCCTACGAGCAGTACTTC.

The CDR3 DNA reads TGTGCCAGCAGTCAGCCCCGGGGGGACGAGCAGTACTTC. Translating it yields CASSQPRGDEQYF. V and J are TRBV28 and TRBJ2-7; 7 bases line up with TRBD2. The V gene's germline CDR1 is MDHEN and CDR2 SYDVKM. The CDR3 consists of 13 residues. J gave up 5 bases and V 5 bases, and 6 bases lay outside the gene matches.

The CDR3 loop reads CASRQDPGSTGELFF. The DNA of the CDR3 is TGTGCCAGCAGGCAGGACCCCGGGAGCACCGGGGAGCTGTTTTTT. The V gene is TRBV6-1, the J gene TRBJ2-2; D may be TRBD2 (6 bases). Germline CDR1 and CDR2: MNHNS and SASEGT. This CDR3 contains 15 residues. Trimming pared 6 bases from V and 4 bases from J, leaving 15 bases between.

This chain links TRBV18 with TRBJ2-2; the D gene could be TRBD1 or TRBD2 (5 bases each). The germline V and J ends were trimmed by 3 bases and 9 bases, with 11 bases remaining between them. The CDR3 loop spans 13 amino acids. Per the germline V gene, CDR1 is KGHSH and CDR2 is LQKENI. The CDR3 coding sequence is TGTGCCAGCTCACCGGGGGTTAGCAGGGAGCTGTTTTTT. Translation: CASSPGVSRELFF. The full variable domain, with the rest looked up from reference TRBV18 and TRBJ2-2, is NAGVMQNPRHLVRRRGQEARLRCSPMKGHSHVYWYRQLPEEGLKFMVYLQKENIIDESGMPKERFSAEFPKEGPSILRIQQVVRGDSAAYFCASSPGVSRELFFGEGSRLTVL.

The chain joins TRBV7-7 to TRBJ2-5, with 7 bases matching TRBD1. V was clipped by 5 bases and J by 4 bases; unmatched bases: 7. Germline assignment: CDR1 SSHAT and CDR2 FNYEAQ (reference sequence). This CDR3 comprises 14 residues. For the CDR3, the DNA is TGTGCCAGCAGCCCAACAGGGGTCGCAGAGACCCAGTACTTC. It specifies CASSPTGVAETQYF.

The chain employs TRBV7-9 and TRBJ2-2; D not certain. Germline V gives CDR1 SEHNR, CDR2 FQNEAQ (reference sequence). The CDR3 contains 15 residues. Trimming stripped 1 base from V and 6 bases from J, with 12 bases between. CDR3 nucleotides: TGTGCCAGCAGCTTAGTAGCTAATGCGGCCGGGGAGCTGTTTTTT. Translated, it gives CASSLVANAAGELFF.

The chain uses TRBV6-5 and TRBJ1-5; no firm D call. Trimming took off 6 bases at V and 5 bases at J, with 2 bases between the two ends. This CDR3 has 10 residues. Germline assignment: CDR1 MNHEY and CDR2 SVGAGI. The CDR3 coding sequence is TGTGCCAGCAGCTATCAGCCCCAGCATTTT. Translated: CASSYQPQHF.

This chain links TRBV4-1 with TRBJ1-5, with 9 bases that match TRBD1. V shed 3 bases and J 7 bases; nucleotides not matched to a gene: 10. CDR3 length equals 16 residues. Germline loops: CDR1 MGHRA, CDR2 YSYEKL. In DNA, the CDR3 is TGCGCCAGCAGCCAGTCCCGGGACAGGGAAGGCCAGCCCCAGCATTTT. The encoded protein is CASSQSRDREGQPQHF.

The chain uses TRBV28 and TRBJ2-7, with D possibly being TRBD1 (6 bases). Trimming cost V 6 bases and J 4 bases, with 16 bases left between them. This CDR3 is 14 amino acids long. The germline V gene encodes CDR1 MDHEN and CDR2 SYDVKM. CDR3 loop: CASSVLGAGYEQYF. The CDR3 DNA reads TGTGCCAGCAGCGTTCTGGGGGCAGGTTACGAGCAGTACTTC.

For the CDR3, the DNA is TGCGCCAGCAGCTTGGAGGCAGCGGGATTAACAGATACGCAGTATTTT. Its translation is CASSLEAAGLTDTQYF. The chain couples TRBV5-1 to TRBJ2-3; 7 positions match TRBD2. This CDR3 is 16 amino acids long. V lost 0 bases to trimming and J lost 3 bases; unmatched junction nucleotides: 7. Per germline, CDR1 SGHRS and CDR2 YFSETQ.

The rearrangement joins TRBV18 to TRBJ2-1; tentatively, D is TRBD2 (6 bases). V dropped 3 bases and J dropped 3 bases, with 12 bases sitting between them. The CDR3 has 15 amino acids. Germline loops: CDR1 KGHSH, CDR2 LQKENI. For the CDR3, the DNA is TGTGCCAGCTCACCGACTCAAGCGGGCTACAATGAGCAGTTCTTC. Protein: CASSPTQAGYNEQFF.

This clone was recorded only once. This chain uses TRBV2 with TRBJ2-2; D is possibly TRBD1 or TRBD2 (5 bases each). The CDR3 consists of 14 residues. With 7 bases removed from V and 1 base from J, the gap between germline ends came to 10 bases. Germline V lookup: CDR1 SNHLY, CDR2 FYNNEI. The CDR3 DNA sequence: TGTGCCAGCATGGGACGCTTGAACACCGGGGAGCTGTTTTTT. This encodes CASMGRLNTGELFF. The complete variable domain, with remaining parts taken from reference TRBV2 and TRBJ2-2, reads EPEVTQTPSHQVTQMGQEVILRCVPISNHLYFYWYRQILGQKVEFLVSFYNNEISEKSEIFDDQFSVERPDGSNFTLKIRSTKLEDSAMYFCASMGRLNTGELFFGEGSRLTVL.

This chain links TRBV15 with TRBJ1-2; unclear D gene. This CDR3 is 17 amino acids long. Germline values: CDR1 LNHNV, CDR2 YYDKDF (reference sequence). Trimming removed 0 bases at V and 6 bases at J, with 20 bases between. The DNA for the CDR3 is TGTGCCACCAGCAGAGATCTCTTCGGGCAGGCATGGGATGGCTACACCTTC. Its translation: CATSRDLFGQAWDGYTF.